This paragraph covers one TCR beta chain sequence. The source of the sample is a study of cytomegalovirus exposure and HLA in healthy donors. Germline loops: CDR1 SGHNT, CDR2 YYREEE (reference sequence). This CDR3 comprises 13 residues. The V end was cut by 4 bases, the J end by 6 bases, with 14 bases between. 60 Vbeta and 13 Jbeta primers were used in PCR. Produced via immunoSEQ multiplex PCR; TCRdb's table is partial and in-frame only. The table records under 200,000 clones, roughly 70% of them present only once. This clonotype originated in a woman aged 40-49 years in good health and CMV-seropositive. This sequence joins TRBV5-4 and TRBJ2-7; D possibly corresponds to TRBD2 (5 bases). The sequenced material came from PBMCs. CDR3 bases: TGTGCCAGCAGCCTACCGACTAATTCCGAGCAGTACTTC. It encodes CASSLPTNSEQYF.